Listed below are T cell receptor beta chains from one sample, sequenced in a study of tissue T cells after allogeneic stem cell transplantation. Here immunoSEQ multiplex PCR was the method, and the copy in TCRdb shows in-frame clones only, minus some. The profile covers about 540 clones, with approximately 82% appearing a single time and 15% to 20% taken by the ten largest. The source was liver tissue, collected at autopsy. These TCRs come from a female patient between 40 and 69 years old with steroid-refractory graft-versus-host disease after an allogeneic stem cell transplant. The graft donor may be the source of some T cells. Each CDR3 is given with its conserved first and last residue. The D gene is left open where the match is weak. The size of a clone is reported for some rows only, either as once, few or many, or as a class for expanded clones.

v_call: TRBV7-9; j_call: TRBJ2-1; clone_size: -; d_call: TRBD1; cdr3_aa: CASSLSQGARNEQFF; cdr3_nt: TGTGCCAGCAGCTTAAGCCAGGGGGCCCGAAATGAGCAGTTCTTC
v_call: TRBV3-1/TRBV3-2; j_call: TRBJ1-4; clone_size: once; d_call: -; cdr3_aa: CASSVTRDIPNEKLFF; cdr3_nt: TGTGCCAGCAGCGTAACCCGGGACATTCCCAATGAAAAACTGTTTTTT
v_call: TRBV10-3; j_call: TRBJ2-7; clone_size: -; d_call: TRBD1; cdr3_aa: CAISEPDRPYEQYF; cdr3_nt: TGTGCCATCAGTGAACCGGACAGGCCCTACGAGCAGTACTTC
v_call: TRBV29-1; j_call: TRBJ2-5; clone_size: -; d_call: -; cdr3_aa: CSVWRRGQTETETQYF; cdr3_nt: TGCAGCGTTTGGAGAAGAGGGCAAACAGAAACGGAGACCCAGTACTTC
v_call: TRBV11-2; j_call: TRBJ2-7; clone_size: -; d_call: -; cdr3_aa: CASSLQPTYEQYF; cdr3_nt: TGTGCCAGCAGCTTACAGCCCACCTACGAGCAGTACTTC
v_call: TRBV5-4; j_call: TRBJ2-3; clone_size: -; d_call: -; cdr3_aa: CASSRAPGTQYF; cdr3_nt: TGTGCCAGCAGCCGGGCGCCGGGGACGCAGTATTTT
v_call: TRBV28; j_call: TRBJ2-3; clone_size: -; d_call: TRBD2; cdr3_aa: CASSRGLAGYTDTQYF; cdr3_nt: TGTGCCAGCAGTCGAGGACTAGCGGGTTACACAGATACGCAGTATTTT
v_call: TRBV23-1; j_call: TRBJ2-6; clone_size: -; d_call: -; cdr3_aa: CASSNSLSGANVLTF; cdr3_nt: TGCGCCAGCAGCAACAGTCTTTCTGGGGCCAACGTCCTGACTTTC
v_call: TRBV6-2/TRBV6-3; j_call: TRBJ2-5; clone_size: -; d_call: -; cdr3_aa: CASSYSTSGSRRTQYF; cdr3_nt: TGTGCCAGCAGTTACTCGACTTCCGGGTCCCGGCGGACCCAGTACTTC
v_call: TRBV24-1; j_call: TRBJ2-6; clone_size: -; d_call: -; cdr3_aa: CATSDSGTSAVLTF; cdr3_nt: TGTGCCACCAGTGATTCCGGGACATCCGCAGTCCTGACTTTC
v_call: TRBV7-9; j_call: TRBJ2-5; clone_size: -; d_call: -; cdr3_aa: CASSLLGGFQETQYF; cdr3_nt: TGTGCCAGCAGCTTACTGGGGGGATTCCAAGAGACCCAGTACTTC
v_call: TRBV28; j_call: TRBJ2-1; clone_size: -; d_call: TRBD2; cdr3_aa: CASSRLAAINEQFF; cdr3_nt: TGTGCCAGCAGCCGACTAGCGGCGATCAATGAGCAGTTCTTC
v_call: TRBV6-1; j_call: TRBJ1-2; clone_size: hyperexpanded; d_call: TRBD1; cdr3_aa: CASSEGQGWSYGYTF; cdr3_nt: TGTGCCAGCAGTGAAGGACAGGGTTGGAGCTATGGCTACACCTTC
v_call: TRBV28; j_call: TRBJ1-4; clone_size: -; d_call: -; cdr3_aa: CASSSWEKLFF; cdr3_nt: TGTGCCAGCAGTTCATGGGAAAAACTGTTTTTT
v_call: TRBV25-1; j_call: TRBJ1-4; clone_size: -; d_call: -; cdr3_aa: CASSVAGKLFF; cdr3_nt: TGTGCCAGCAGTGTGGCCGGAAAACTGTTTTTT
v_call: TRBV10-3; j_call: TRBJ1-2; clone_size: -; d_call: -; cdr3_aa: CAISAPYYGYTF; cdr3_nt: TGTGCCATCAGTGCCCCGTACTATGGCTACACCTTC
v_call: TRBV2; j_call: TRBJ2-1; clone_size: -; d_call: TRBD1; cdr3_aa: CASSEGTGVYNEQFF; cdr3_nt: TGTGCCAGCAGTGAGGGGACAGGAGTTTACAATGAGCAGTTCTTC
v_call: TRBV5-6; j_call: TRBJ2-5; clone_size: -; d_call: -; cdr3_aa: CASSSVGRETQYF; cdr3_nt: TGTGCCAGCAGCTCGGTAGGGAGGGAGACCCAGTACTTC
v_call: TRBV7-8; j_call: TRBJ2-7; clone_size: -; d_call: -; cdr3_aa: CASSRQSSYEQYF; cdr3_nt: TGTGCCAGCAGCCGACAGAGCTCCTACGAGCAGTACTTC
v_call: TRBV12-2; j_call: TRBJ2-1; clone_size: once; d_call: -; cdr3_aa: CASRNRRTNEQFF; cdr3_nt: TGTGCAAGTCGCAACAGACGGACCAATGAGCAGTTCTTC
v_call: TRBV7-6; j_call: TRBJ2-3; clone_size: -; d_call: -; cdr3_aa: CASSLVGTLGVDTQYF; cdr3_nt: TGTGCCAGCAGCTTAGTTGGGACTTTGGGGGTAGATACGCAGTATTTT
v_call: TRBV11-2; j_call: TRBJ2-1; clone_size: hyperexpanded; d_call: TRBD2; cdr3_aa: CASSNSPSGKSSYNEQFF; cdr3_nt: TGTGCCAGCAGCAACTCCCCTAGCGGAAAGAGCTCCTACAATGAGCAGTTCTTC
v_call: TRBV4-2; j_call: TRBJ2-1; clone_size: -; d_call: -; cdr3_aa: CASSQAYDRIHNEQFF; cdr3_nt: TGTGCCAGCAGCCAAGCCTACGACAGGATACACAATGAGCAGTTCTTC
v_call: TRBV7-9; j_call: TRBJ2-2; clone_size: -; d_call: -; cdr3_aa: CASSLRLASTNTGELFF; cdr3_nt: TGTGCCAGCAGCTTACGTCTAGCTAGCACTAACACCGGGGAGCTGTTTTTT
v_call: TRBV27; j_call: TRBJ1-1; clone_size: -; d_call: -; cdr3_aa: CASSPGRKNTEAFF; cdr3_nt: TGTGCCAGCAGCCCGGGACGGAAGAACACTGAAGCTTTCTTT
v_call: TRBV19; j_call: TRBJ1-1; clone_size: -; d_call: -; cdr3_aa: CASSAYRVLSNTEAFF; cdr3_nt: TGTGCCAGTAGTGCCTACAGGGTTCTATCGAACACTGAAGCTTTCTTT
v_call: TRBV30; j_call: TRBJ2-1; clone_size: -; d_call: -; cdr3_aa: CAWSVVNEQFF; cdr3_nt: TGTGCCTGGAGTGTGGTCAATGAGCAGTTCTTC
v_call: TRBV6-6; j_call: TRBJ1-5; clone_size: -; d_call: -; cdr3_aa: CASSYKMVGQPQHF; cdr3_nt: TGTGCCAGCAGTTACAAGATGGTAGGGCAGCCCCAGCATTTT
v_call: TRBV7-9; j_call: TRBJ2-5; clone_size: few; d_call: -; cdr3_aa: CASSPPVGRETQYF; cdr3_nt: TGTGCCAGCAGCCCCCCTGTGGGGAGGGAGACCCAGTACTTC
v_call: TRBV7-9; j_call: TRBJ2-7; clone_size: once; d_call: TRBD1; cdr3_aa: CASSLGPTGILF; cdr3_nt: TGTGCCAGCAGCTTAGGCCCGACAGGGATCCTCTTC
v_call: TRBV6-5; j_call: TRBJ2-3; clone_size: -; d_call: -; cdr3_aa: CASSYSIPRADTQYF; cdr3_nt: TGTGCCAGCAGTTACTCGATCCCCAGGGCAGATACGCAGTATTTT
v_call: TRBV19; j_call: TRBJ2-3; clone_size: -; d_call: -; cdr3_aa: CASTRSIFPDTQYF; cdr3_nt: TGTGCCAGTACCCGGAGTATTTTTCCAGATACGCAGTATTTT
v_call: TRBV6-6; j_call: TRBJ1-3; clone_size: -; d_call: -; cdr3_aa: CASSRTGGNSGNTIYF; cdr3_nt: TGTGCCAGCAGTCGAACGGGTGGGAACTCTGGAAACACCATATATTTT
v_call: TRBV19; j_call: TRBJ1-4; clone_size: -; d_call: -; cdr3_aa: CASSIRKGREKLFF; cdr3_nt: TGTGCCAGTAGTATTCGAAAGGGCCGGGAAAAACTGTTTTTT
v_call: TRBV4-2; j_call: TRBJ1-1; clone_size: -; d_call: -; cdr3_aa: CASSPLGEKGREDTEAFF; cdr3_nt: TGTGCCAGCAGCCCCTTAGGGGAGAAGGGCAGGGAGGACACTGAAGCTTTCTTT
v_call: TRBV29-1; j_call: TRBJ2-4; clone_size: -; d_call: TRBD2; cdr3_aa: CSVSSGSRAKNIQYF; cdr3_nt: TGCAGCGTTTCTAGCGGGAGTAGAGCCAAAAACATTCAGTACTTC
v_call: TRBV12-3/TRBV12-4; j_call: TRBJ1-2; clone_size: -; d_call: TRBD1; cdr3_aa: CASSLARGNGYTF; cdr3_nt: TGTGCCAGCAGTTTAGCCAGGGGGAATGGCTACACCTTC
v_call: TRBV28; j_call: TRBJ2-7; clone_size: -; d_call: TRBD2; cdr3_aa: CASSTLAGVSYEQYF; cdr3_nt: TGTGCCAGCAGCACGCTAGCGGGAGTCTCCTACGAGCAGTACTTC
v_call: TRBV12-5; j_call: TRBJ1-1; clone_size: few; d_call: -; cdr3_aa: CASGLQIPGNTEAFF; cdr3_nt: TGTGCTAGTGGTTTGCAAATCCCCGGGAACACTGAAGCTTTCTTT
v_call: TRBV6-5; j_call: TRBJ1-1; clone_size: -; d_call: TRBD1; cdr3_aa: CASSYQTGFTEAFF; cdr3_nt: TGTGCCAGCAGTTACCAGACAGGGTTCACTGAAGCTTTCTTT
v_call: TRBV7-6; j_call: TRBJ1-4; clone_size: -; d_call: -; cdr3_aa: CASTGPPFF; cdr3_nt: TGTGCCAGCACGGGACCCCCGTTTTTT
v_call: TRBV4-1; j_call: TRBJ1-5; clone_size: -; d_call: -; cdr3_aa: CASSQGGGEGNQPQHF; cdr3_nt: TGCGCCAGCAGCCAAGGAGGCGGGGAGGGAAATCAGCCCCAGCATTTT
v_call: TRBV23-1; j_call: TRBJ2-6; clone_size: -; d_call: -; cdr3_aa: CASSQSGPYMCGANVLTF; cdr3_nt: TGCGCCAGCAGTCAATCCGGGCCATATATGTGTGGGGCCAACGTCCTGACTTTC
v_call: TRBV27; j_call: TRBJ2-7; clone_size: few; d_call: -; cdr3_aa: CASSLQGSSYEQYF; cdr3_nt: TGTGCCAGCAGTTTACAGGGCTCCTCCTACGAGCAGTACTTC
v_call: TRBV2; j_call: TRBJ2-1; clone_size: -; d_call: TRBD2; cdr3_aa: CASSRLAGSYNEQFF; cdr3_nt: TGTGCCAGCAGTAGACTAGCGGGATCCTACAATGAGCAGTTCTTC
v_call: TRBV7-9; j_call: TRBJ2-4; clone_size: -; d_call: -; cdr3_aa: CASSLASVAKNIQYF; cdr3_nt: TGTGCCAGCAGCTTAGCTAGTGTGGCCAAAAACATTCAGTACTTC
v_call: TRBV7-8; j_call: TRBJ2-7; clone_size: few; d_call: -; cdr3_aa: CASSYTGFSYEQYF; cdr3_nt: TGTGCCAGCAGCTATACAGGGTTTTCCTACGAGCAGTACTTC
v_call: TRBV6-5; j_call: TRBJ2-3; clone_size: -; d_call: -; cdr3_aa: CASSSGTAELDTQYF; cdr3_nt: TGTGCCAGCAGTAGCGGGACAGCAGAATTGGATACGCAGTATTTT
v_call: TRBV7-9; j_call: TRBJ2-3; clone_size: -; d_call: -; cdr3_aa: CASSFGGISTDTQYF; cdr3_nt: TGTGCCAGCAGCTTTGGCGGGATTAGCACAGATACGCAGTATTTT
v_call: TRBV6-6; j_call: TRBJ1-1; clone_size: -; d_call: TRBD1; cdr3_aa: CASSYVQGVAEAFF; cdr3_nt: TGTGCCAGCAGTTACGTACAGGGGGTGGCTGAAGCTTTCTTT
v_call: TRBV27; j_call: TRBJ1-1; clone_size: once; d_call: -; cdr3_aa: CASSPPLGTEAFF; cdr3_nt: TGTGCCAGCAGTCCCCCTTTAGGCACTGAAGCTTTCTTT
v_call: TRBV7-8; j_call: TRBJ2-1; clone_size: -; d_call: -; cdr3_aa: CASRRLGSSYNEQFF; cdr3_nt: TGTGCCAGCAGGCGGTTGGGGAGCTCCTACAATGAGCAGTTCTTC
v_call: TRBV24-1; j_call: TRBJ2-2; clone_size: -; d_call: -; cdr3_aa: CATSGTGKVGELFF; cdr3_nt: TGTGCCACCAGTGGTACAGGGAAGGTCGGGGAGCTGTTTTTT
v_call: TRBV4-1; j_call: TRBJ2-5; clone_size: -; d_call: -; cdr3_aa: CASSQWGETQYF; cdr3_nt: TGCGCCAGCAGCCAATGGGGGGAGACCCAGTACTTC
v_call: TRBV11-2; j_call: TRBJ2-3; clone_size: once; d_call: TRBD1; cdr3_aa: CASSSQGAALDTQYF; cdr3_nt: TGTGCCAGCAGCTCCCAGGGGGCAGCGCTAGATACGCAGTATTTT
v_call: TRBV28; j_call: TRBJ1-1; clone_size: -; d_call: -; cdr3_aa: CASSRGRAEAFF; cdr3_nt: TGTGCCAGCAGTCGCGGGAGGGCTGAAGCTTTCTTT
v_call: TRBV27; j_call: TRBJ2-2; clone_size: -; d_call: TRBD1; cdr3_aa: CASSSRTGPHTGELFF; cdr3_nt: TGTGCCAGCAGTTCCAGGACAGGGCCTCACACCGGGGAGCTGTTTTTT
v_call: TRBV27; j_call: TRBJ1-6; clone_size: -; d_call: -; cdr3_aa: CASSTYRENNSPLHF; cdr3_nt: TGTGCCAGCAGTACGTACAGGGAGAATAATTCACCCCTCCACTTT
v_call: TRBV3-1/TRBV3-2; j_call: TRBJ1-1; clone_size: once; d_call: -; cdr3_aa: CASSQDGKWKTSTEAFF; cdr3_nt: TGTGCCAGCAGCCAAGATGGCAAATGGAAGACGAGCACTGAAGCTTTCTTT
v_call: TRBV3-1/TRBV3-2; j_call: TRBJ2-3; clone_size: -; d_call: -; cdr3_aa: CASSQILRLSPGTDTQYF; cdr3_nt: TGTGCCAGCAGCCAAATCCTGCGACTCTCTCCCGGCACAGATACGCAGTATTTT